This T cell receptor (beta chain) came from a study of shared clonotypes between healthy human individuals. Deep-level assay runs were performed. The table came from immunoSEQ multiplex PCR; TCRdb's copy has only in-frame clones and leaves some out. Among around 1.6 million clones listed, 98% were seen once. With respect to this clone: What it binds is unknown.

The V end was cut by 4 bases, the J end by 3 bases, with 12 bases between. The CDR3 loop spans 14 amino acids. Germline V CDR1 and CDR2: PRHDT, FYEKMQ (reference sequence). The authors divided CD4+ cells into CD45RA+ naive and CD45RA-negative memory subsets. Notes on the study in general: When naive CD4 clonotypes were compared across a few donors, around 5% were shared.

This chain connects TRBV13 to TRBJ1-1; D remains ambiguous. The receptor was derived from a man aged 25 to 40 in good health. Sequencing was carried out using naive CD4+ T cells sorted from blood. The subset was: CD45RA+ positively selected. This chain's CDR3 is CASSSTPDDTEAFF. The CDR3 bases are TGTGCCAGCAGCTCGACCCCGGACGACACTGAAGCTTTCTTT.